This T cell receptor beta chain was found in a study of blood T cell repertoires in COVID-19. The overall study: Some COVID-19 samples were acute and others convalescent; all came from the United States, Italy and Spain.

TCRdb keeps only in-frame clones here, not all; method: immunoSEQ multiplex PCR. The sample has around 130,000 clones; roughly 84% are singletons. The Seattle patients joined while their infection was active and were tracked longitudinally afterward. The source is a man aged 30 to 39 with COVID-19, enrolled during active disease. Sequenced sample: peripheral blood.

CDR3 bases: TGTGCCAGCAGTTACCAAGTCGGGGGGCGCCCTGGGGAAGCTTTCTTT. Encoded protein: CASSYQVGGRPGEAFF. The chain has TRBV28 and TRBJ1-1, with a weak D call TRBD1 (6 bases). The CDR3 is made up of 16 amino acids. CDR1 and CDR2 from the germline V gene are MDHEN and SYDVKM. The V and J ends lost 4 bases and 8 bases respectively, with 23 bases between them.